This T cell receptor beta chain was captured by sequencing in a study of early T cells in non-severe SARS-CoV-2 infection. Germline values: CDR1 MNHEY, CDR2 SVGEGT. V lost 5 bases and J 3 bases, leaving 15 bases between the germline ends. The CDR3 runs to 15 residues. TCRdb reprocessed the 5' RACE reads via MiXCR and lists one record per CDR3 protein. The data show tens of thousands of distinct CDR3 sequences, less than 15% seen once. V is TRBV6-2 or TRBV6-3 and J is TRBJ2-3, with D hard to call. Sequencing input: whole blood. The sequence was obtained from an adult who was a healthcare worker with PCR-confirmed SARS-CoV-2 infection or an uninfected control (not recorded which). In DNA form, the CDR3 reads TGTGCCAGCAGTCGAAGGAGTTTCCGGACAGATACGCAGTATTTT. It codes for CASSRRSFRTDTQYF.